The entry that follows covers one TCR beta chain sequence. Its antigen is undetermined. Arm-PCR of CDR3 regions with iRepertoire HTBI primers generated TCR beta libraries. TCRdb called the multiplex PCR reads again in MiXCR, with one record for every CDR3 protein. The sample holds about 470,000 distinct CDR3 sequences, about 22% seen once. This entry comes from a study of regulatory T cells in long-lasting Graves disease. Study-level results: Persistent patients shared 2,500 to 3,000 public clonotypes among themselves. Newly diagnosed patients shared fewer, at some 900.

As for time point: persistent/refractory GD, antithyroid drugs over 5 years with positive TRAb. Extracted RNA from PBMCs served as the source of the TCR library. Trimming stripped 2 bases from V and 0 bases from J, with 8 bases between. CDR1 is LGHDT, CDR2 YNNKEL, per germline (reference sequence). The CDR3 length is 16 residues. The origin of this receptor is a female donor with Graves disease. This specimen consisted of peripheral blood mononuclear cells (PBMCs), obtained when the disease was refractory, from a patient treated with antithyroid drugs. The chain is built from TRBV3-1 and TRBJ2-6, with D perhaps TRBD1 (6 bases). CDR3 coding DNA: TGTGCCAGCAGCCAATACAGGGTCTCTGGGGCCAACGTCCTGACTTTC. Encoded protein: CASSQYRVSGANVLTF.